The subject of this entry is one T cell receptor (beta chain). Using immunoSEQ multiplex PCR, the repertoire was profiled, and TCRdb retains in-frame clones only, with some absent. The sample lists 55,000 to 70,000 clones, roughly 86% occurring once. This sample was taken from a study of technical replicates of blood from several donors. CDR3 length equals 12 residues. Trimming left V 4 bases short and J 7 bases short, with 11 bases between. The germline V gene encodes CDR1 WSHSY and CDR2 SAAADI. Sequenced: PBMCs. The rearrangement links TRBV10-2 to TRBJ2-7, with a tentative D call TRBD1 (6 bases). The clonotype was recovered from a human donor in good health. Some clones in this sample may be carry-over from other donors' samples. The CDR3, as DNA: TGCGCCAGCAGTGTGGGGGCATCTGAGCAGTACTTC. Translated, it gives CASSVGASEQYF.